A single sample gave rise to the 21 T cell receptor beta chains below, sequenced in a study of shared clonotypes between healthy human individuals. Sequencing was performed with immunoSEQ multiplex PCR; in TCRdb, only in-frame clones are kept and a portion is missing. The data show around 510,000 clones, with roughly 72% seen just once and 12% held by the top ten. Sequencing input: PBMCs. The receptors were sampled from a woman between 40 and 50 years old in good health. Some clones in this sample may be carry-over from other donors' samples.

The chain links TRBV7-2 to TRBJ2-1; 8 bases are shared with TRBD2. Germline V CDR1 and CDR2: SGHTA, FQGNSA. This CDR3 region has 14 residues. Trimming at V came to 5 bases and at J to 5 bases, leaving 5 bases not matched to a gene. DNA for the CDR3: TGTGCCAGCAGCGGGACTAGGATGAACAATGAGCAGTTCTTC. It is translated as CASSGTRMNNEQFF.

For this clone: A much larger clone lies one base from this, so it may be a read error. Additional DNA sequences in this sample encode the identical CDR3. The chain couples TRBV2 to TRBJ1-4; maybe TRBD1 (6 bases). Germline V gives CDR1 SNHLY, CDR2 FYNNEI. V lost 3 bases and J lost 1, with 12 bases in between. This CDR3 contains 16 residues. The CDR3 is CASSESGARTNEKLFF. CDR3 nucleotide sequence: TGTGCCAGCAGTGAGTCAGGGGCGCGAACTAATGAAAAACTGTTTTTT.

J is TRBJ2-7 and V is TRBV10-1; 7 nucleotides match TRBD1. The CDR3 length is 15 residues. Germline V lookup: CDR1 WNHNN, CDR2 SYGVQD (reference sequence). V lost 6 bases to trimming and J lost 2 bases; unmatched junction nucleotides: 10. CDR3 protein: CASRHTGDRTYEQYF. DNA for the CDR3: TGCGCCAGCAGACATACAGGGGATCGTACCTACGAGCAGTACTTC.

This chain joins TRBV19 and TRBJ2-1; a weak D match, TRBD1 (5 bases). The length of the CDR3 is 16 residues. The germline gives CDR1 LNHDA, CDR2 SQIVND (reference sequence). The V and J ends lost 3 bases and 0 bases respectively, with 12 bases between them. The CDR3 reads CASSMRQISSYNEQFF. DNA for the CDR3: TGTGCCAGTAGTATGAGACAGATAAGCTCCTACAATGAGCAGTTCTTC.

The V and J genes are TRBV5-1 and TRBJ1-3; TRBD1 matches at 9 bases. After removal of 4 bases from V and 0 bases from J, the junction contained 5 bases not matched to a gene. The CDR3 sequence is 16 residues long. The germline gives CDR1 SGHRS, CDR2 YFSETQ. CDR3 region: CASSPDRGSSGNTIYF. The CDR3 DNA sequence: TGCGCCAGCAGCCCGGACAGGGGCAGCTCTGGAAACACCATATATTTT.

This chain links TRBV18 with TRBJ2-3; D not resolved. The V gene's germline CDR1 is KGHSH and CDR2 LQKENI. This CDR3 is built from 12 residues. Between the trimmed V and J ends, which lost 4 bases and 0 bases, there was a span of 2 bases. The DNA for the CDR3 is TGTGCCAGCTCACAAAGCACAGATACGCAGTATTTT. Protein: CASSQSTDTQYF.

The chain is built from TRBV30 and TRBJ1-1; 9 nucleotides align to TRBD1. The CDR3 length is 15 residues. J gave up 5 bases and V 1 base, and 8 bases lay outside the gene matches. From germline, CDR1 is GTSNPN and CDR2 SVGIG (reference sequence). CDR3 protein: CAWSAQLQGATEAFF. For the CDR3, the DNA is TGTGCCTGGAGTGCCCAGCTACAGGGGGCGACTGAAGCTTTCTTT. Based on the CDR3 plus reference TRBV30 and TRBJ1-1, the full variable domain is SQTIHQWPATLVQPVGSPLSLECTVEGTSNPNLYWYRQAAGRGLQLLFYSVGIGQISSEVPQNLSASRPQDRQFILSSKKLLLSDSGFYLCAWSAQLQGATEAFFGQGTRLTVV.

This chain connects TRBV20-1 to TRBJ2-7; D perhaps matches TRBD1 (5 bases). CDR3 length: 11 amino acids. Germline-derived CDR1 and CDR2 are DFQATT and SNEGSKA (reference sequence). Trimming removed 8 bases from V and 5 bases from J, with 13 bases in between. As DNA, the CDR3 is TGCAGTACCGGTAGGGGTGACGAGCAGTACTTC. Translated, it gives CSTGRGDEQYF.

The chain uses TRBV2 and TRBJ1-1; 8 bases map to TRBD1. The CDR3 has 14 residues. With 2 bases clipped from V and 4 bases from J, the junction kept 3 bases outside the gene matches. Germline CDR1 is SNHLY and CDR2 is FYNNEI. The CDR3 DNA reads as TGTGCCAGCAGTGAACAGGGGGCGCTCACTGAAGCTTTCTTT. This gives the protein CASSEQGALTEAFF. Full variable domain (missing parts from reference TRBV2 and TRBJ1-1): EPEVTQTPSHQVTQMGQEVILRCVPISNHLYFYWYRQILGQKVEFLVSFYNNEISEKSEIFDDQFSVERPDGSNFTLKIRSTKLEDSAMYFCASSEQGALTEAFFGQGTRLTVV.

The rearrangement joins TRBV25-1 to TRBJ2-1; D is ambiguous. Germline V lookup: CDR1 MGHDK, CDR2 SYGVNS. The length of the CDR3 is 13 residues. Trimming removed 1 base at V and 4 bases at J, with 5 bases between. The CDR3 loop reads CASSEFKYNEQFF. CDR3 DNA sequence: TGTGCCAGCAGTGAATTTAAGTACAATGAGCAGTTCTTC.

The rearrangement uses TRBV10-3 and TRBJ2-7; the D gene could be TRBD1 or TRBD2 (5 bases each). Germline V lookup: CDR1 ENHRY, CDR2 SYGVKD. The V gene lost 7 bases and the J gene lost 5 bases, with 21 bases spanning the gap. The CDR3 spans 15 residues. In nucleotides, the CDR3 is TGTGCCATCAAGGGCATGGGGGACGGATTACACGAGCAGTACTTC. Its translation: CAIKGMGDGLHEQYF.

The sample holds a few counts of this clone. A much larger clonotype is one base distant, so this may be a read error. The chain uses TRBV30 and TRBJ2-3; the D is unclear. CDR1 GTSNPN and CDR2 SVGIG come from the germline V gene (reference sequence). The CDR3 runs 12 residues. Trimming shortened V by 3 bases and J by 0 bases, and 4 bases separated the two germline ends. The CDR3 coding sequence is TGTGCCTGGAGAGGGAGCACAGATACGCAGTATTTT. As protein: CAWRGSTDTQYF.

The rearrangement joins TRBV9 to TRBJ2-7; 8 bases map to TRBD1. Germline assignment: CDR1 SGDLS and CDR2 YYNGEE. The ends lost 3 bases at V and 2 bases at J; junction bases unmatched: 7. The CDR3 is 15 amino acids. CDR3 loop: CASSAQGGQAYEQYF. CDR3 in DNA: TGTGCCAGCAGCGCACAGGGGGGACAGGCCTACGAGCAGTACTTC.

As for this clone: Other DNA sequences in the sample encode the same CDR3. The V and J genes are TRBV18 and TRBJ2-5; no reliable D call. The germline gives CDR1 KGHSH, CDR2 LQKENI. The V and J ends lost 2 bases and 2 bases respectively, with 6 bases between them. This CDR3 contains 13 residues. CDR3 sequence (DNA): TGTGCCAGCTCACCATCAGGACAAGAGACCCAGTACTTC. This translates into CASSPSGQETQYF.

The rearrangement joins TRBV7-2 to TRBJ1-5; D is unresolved. Germline V gene data show CDR1 as SGHTA and CDR2 as FQGNSA. V lost 5 bases, J lost 5 bases, and 10 bases lay in between. The CDR3 contains 13 residues. This CDR3 reads CASSLRADQPQHF. DNA of the CDR3: TGTGCCAGCAGCCTTAGGGCAGATCAGCCCCAGCATTTT.

The rearrangement links TRBV5-1 to TRBJ2-7; D might be TRBD1 (5 bases). Germline V lookup: CDR1 SGHRS, CDR2 YFSETQ. Trimming removed 0 bases from V and 0 bases from J, with 10 bases in between. The length of the CDR3 is 15 residues. CDR3 sequence: CASSLDRLSSYEQYF. DNA of the CDR3: TGCGCCAGCAGCTTGGACAGGTTGAGCTCCTACGAGCAGTACTTC.

The chain employs TRBV27 and TRBJ2-7, with D perhaps matching TRBD1 or TRBD2 (6 bases each). The CDR3 extends over 15 amino acids. Germline values: CDR1 MNHEY, CDR2 SMNVEV (reference sequence). V lost 6 bases, J lost 4 bases, and 19 bases lay in between. CDR3 sequence: CASRLRGAPGYEQYF. The DNA for the CDR3 is TGTGCCAGCAGGCTAAGGGGGGCGCCGGGGTACGAGCAGTACTTC.

In this sample, this clone turned up once. V gene TRBV28 combines with J gene TRBJ2-7, with D perhaps TRBD1 or TRBD2 (6 bases each). CDR3 size: 12 residues. The V end was cut by 2 bases, the J end by 10 bases, with 12 bases between. Germline loops: CDR1 MDHEN, CDR2 SYDVKM. CDR3 sequence: CASSLERGAQYF. Written as DNA, the CDR3 is TGTGCCAGCAGTTTAGAAAGGGGGGCCCAGTACTTC.

The chain employs TRBV2 and TRBJ1-1, with D perhaps matching TRBD1 (5 bases). The CDR3 is 12 amino acids. CDR1 is SNHLY and CDR2 is FYNNEI in the germline V gene. Trimming cost V 3 bases and J 10 bases, with 12 bases left between them. CDR3: CASSDSPQGAFF. The CDR3 nucleotides are TGTGCCAGCAGTGACTCTCCGCAGGGAGCTTTCTTT.

This clone occurred a few times. The genes are TRBV5-1 and TRBJ2-5; 9 bases line up with TRBD2. Germline CDR1 and CDR2: SGHRS and YFSETQ. This CDR3 has 13 residues. V lost 5 bases, J lost 3 bases, and 2 bases stayed unmatched. CDR3 nucleotides: TGCGCCAGCAGACGGACTAGCGAAGAGACCCAGTACTTC. Its protein product is CASRRTSEETQYF.

V and J are TRBV5-1 and TRBJ2-5, with D possibly TRBD1 on 6 matching bases. Trimming removed 2 bases at V and 4 bases at J, with 12 bases between. The germline gives CDR1 SGHRS, CDR2 YFSETQ. The CDR3 is 14 amino acids. CDR3 sequence (DNA): TGCGCCAGCAGCTTTATGGACAGCGGAGAGACCCAGTACTTC. Amino acid sequence: CASSFMDSGETQYF.